This section outlines one T cell receptor beta chain sequence together with its context. Its binding antigen is unknown. No per-base quality is available; no much larger clone lies one base away. The library came from the immunoSEQ multiplex PCR assay. For most patients, genomic DNA was isolated with the Qiagen DNeasy Blood and Tissue Kit and sent frozen to Adaptive Biotechnologies for TCR sequencing. For most patients, genomic DNA was subjected to high-throughput TCR-beta CDR3 sequencing by Adaptive Biotechnologies. The authors processed their data as follows. Adaptive's ImmunoSEQ software supplied the TCR sequencing data for 15 to 20 patients, while MiXCR and VDJtools were used to process a few other patients. CD4 versus CD8 sorting errors were corrected by removing sequences found in both subsets at a frequency ratio below 5:1. CDR3 nucleotide sequences shared by donor and recipient were removed because the origin of these sequences could not be assigned. To be classed as alloreactive, a clone needed at least 2-fold expansion over unstimulated cells and a minimum CFSE-low frequency of 0.002% (template counts) or 0.001% (read counts). Clones detected in sequenced pre-transplant spleen, lymph node, or MLR CFSE-low populations of the donor or recipient were defined as mappable. Cumulative frequency of alloreactive clones was calculated as a percentage of all sequences weighted by copy number. As stored in TCRdb, this immuneACCESS dataset retains in-frame rearrangements with V and J assigned. A fraction of the clones does not appear; measured against another copy, unresolved V genes explain less than half of the discrepancy, and the remainder lacks a known reason. That table gives V, J and clone size, and the DNA gave D and trimming. The sample table records about 36,000 clones; around 94% of these occur just once. Together, the top ten hold 0.22% of the sample.

The sample's time point label, decoded: cells obtained before transplantation from donor or recipient. CD3+CD4+ and CD3+CD8+ populations were FACS-sorted from unstimulated pre-transplant donor and recipient cells taken from spleen or lymph nodes. The sample is drawn from a study of graft-versus-host responses after intestinal transplantation (dated by TCRdb to about 2021). In terms of the full investigation: The transplants that recipients got were multivisceral, liver-intestinal, or isolated intestinal. Samples from three later patients were sequenced in-house on an Illumina MiSeq with MiXCR processing rather than by the commercial service. Bulk TCR-beta CDR3 sequencing was used to track graft-versus-host and host-versus-graft alloreactive T cell clones in the graft, circulation and bone marrow after intestinal transplantation. Alloreactive clones were identified by sequencing pre-transplant mixed lymphocyte reaction products and comparing them with unstimulated pre-transplant donor and recipient T cells. Of the roughly 26 intestinal transplant recipients enrolled in the cohort, one of whom was a retransplant, 3 patients without pretransplant specimens were excluded. Every recipient was given anti-thymocyte globulin induction, then maintenance tacrolimus and steroids for around three years. Donor T cell macrochimerism was defined as a peak of at least 4% donor T cells among recipient peripheral blood mononuclear cells.

The germline V gene supplies CDR1 SGHVS and CDR2 FQNEAQ. The CDR3 has 20 amino acids, counting the end cysteine and phenylalanine. Only the CDR3 part of the read is kept: 60 bases, read in frame from the first base. V gives up 1 base and J gives up 2 bases, and the segment between their germline ends measures 24 bases. Here is what the overall study found, with its caveats: Early after transplant, declines in HvG clones were associated with peak levels of circulating GvH clones. In the allografts of patients with donor T cell macrochimerism, GvH to HvG T cell clonal ratios were high. Conclusions were limited by the relatively low number and heterogeneity of intestinal transplant patients. GvH clones were detected in recipient bone marrow, and some of these GvH clones were observed earlier in ileal mucosa or blood, consistent with an intestinal mucosal origin.

The receptor was isolated from a human donor who was the organ donor for an intestinal transplant. In this chain, TRBV7-8 is recombined with TRBJ1-5, with no reliable assignment of the D segment. Sequenced material: unstimulated CD4+ T cells sorted from spleen or lymph node cells, taken before transplant. The sequenced DNA: TGTGCCAGCAGCTTAGTACCCTCCGCTCACAGTGGGGATGGCAATCAGCCCCAGCATTTT. Its protein product is CASSLVPSAHSGDGNQPQHF.